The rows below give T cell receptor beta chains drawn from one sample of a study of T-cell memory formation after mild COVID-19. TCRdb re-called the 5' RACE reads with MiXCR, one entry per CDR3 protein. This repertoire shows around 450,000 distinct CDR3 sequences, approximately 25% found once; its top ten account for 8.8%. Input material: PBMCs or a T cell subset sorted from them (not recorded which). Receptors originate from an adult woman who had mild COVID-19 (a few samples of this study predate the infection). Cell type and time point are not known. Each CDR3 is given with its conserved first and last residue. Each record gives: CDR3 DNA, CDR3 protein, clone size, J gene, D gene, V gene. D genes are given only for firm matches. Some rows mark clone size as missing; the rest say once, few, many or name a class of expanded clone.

CDR3nt: TGCAGTGCTAGAGGCAGGCTTCTAAGCGACACTGAAGCTTTCTTT
CDR3aa: CSARGRLLSDTEAFF
abundance: medium-sized
j_gene: TRBJ1-1
d_gene: NA
v_gene: TRBV20-1

CDR3nt: TGTGCCACCAGTGACGCTACTAGCGGGAGTCCCACAGATACGCAGTATTTT
CDR3aa: CATSDATSGSPTDTQYF
abundance: NA
j_gene: TRBJ2-3
d_gene: TRBD2
v_gene: TRBV24-1

CDR3nt: TGTGCCAGCAGCTCCATGGAGGGGACCGAAGACTTC
CDR3aa: CASSSMEGTEDF
abundance: NA
j_gene: TRBJ1-2
d_gene: NA
v_gene: TRBV7-8

CDR3nt: TGTGCCACCAGTGATTTGGATAAGGCAGGAAACTACGAGCAGTACTTC
CDR3aa: CATSDLDKAGNYEQYF
abundance: NA
j_gene: TRBJ2-7
d_gene: NA
v_gene: TRBV24-1

CDR3nt: TGCAGTGCTAGAGGCCACTCACATGGGGATGAAAAACTGTTTTTT
CDR3aa: CSARGHSHGDEKLFF
abundance: NA
j_gene: TRBJ1-4
d_gene: NA
v_gene: TRBV20-1

CDR3nt: TGTGCCACCAGCAGAGATTGGGCGGGGCAGTACTTC
CDR3aa: CATSRDWAGQYF
abundance: few
j_gene: TRBJ2-7
d_gene: NA
v_gene: TRBV15

CDR3nt: TGTGCCAGCAGTTACTCGAAAACAGGCGGCGAGCAGTACTTC
CDR3aa: CASSYSKTGGEQYF
abundance: NA
j_gene: TRBJ2-7
d_gene: NA
v_gene: TRBV6-6

CDR3nt: TGTGCCAGCAGCCCCCGGGGGGCCGGTACGCAGTATTTT
CDR3aa: CASSPRGAGTQYF
abundance: few
j_gene: TRBJ2-3
d_gene: NA
v_gene: TRBV3-1

CDR3nt: TGTGCCAGCAGACGACTGATAGATAATGAGCAGTTCTTC
CDR3aa: CASRRLIDNEQFF
abundance: few
j_gene: TRBJ2-1
d_gene: NA
v_gene: TRBV12-3/TRBV12-4

CDR3nt: TGTGCCAGCAGCTCTCAGGGCACCTACGAGCAGTACTTC
CDR3aa: CASSSQGTYEQYF
abundance: few
j_gene: TRBJ2-7
d_gene: NA
v_gene: TRBV7-2

CDR3nt: TGTGCCAGCAGTTACTCGGCCCGGCGGGGGGGCACCTACGAGCAGTACTTC
CDR3aa: CASSYSARRGGTYEQYF
abundance: NA
j_gene: TRBJ2-7
d_gene: TRBD2
v_gene: TRBV6-2/TRBV6-3

CDR3nt: TGTGCCAGCAGTGAAGCAGGGACCCCGGGTAGAAACACCATATATTTT
CDR3aa: CASSEAGTPGRNTIYF
abundance: NA
j_gene: TRBJ1-3
d_gene: NA
v_gene: TRBV6-1

CDR3nt: TGTGCCAGCAGTGAACCCGCCCGGGCAGGCACGGGGGGCTACACCTTC
CDR3aa: CASSEPARAGTGGYTF
abundance: once
j_gene: TRBJ1-2
d_gene: NA
v_gene: TRBV6-1

CDR3nt: TGTGCCAGCAGTAGCCCCGGACGGCCTGGCTACACCTTC
CDR3aa: CASSSPGRPGYTF
abundance: few
j_gene: TRBJ1-2
d_gene: NA
v_gene: TRBV6-5

CDR3nt: TGTGCCAGCAGCCTGGGACAGGGGGAAGTAGCTTTCTTT
CDR3aa: CASSLGQGEVAFF
abundance: NA
j_gene: TRBJ1-1
d_gene: TRBD1
v_gene: TRBV13

CDR3nt: TGTGCCAGCAGCTCGACAGTTGAGACCCAGTACTTC
CDR3aa: CASSSTVETQYF
abundance: few
j_gene: TRBJ2-5
d_gene: NA
v_gene: TRBV11-3

CDR3nt: TGTGCCAGCAGCCCGCGACAGGGGGTGAACTATAATTCACCCCTCCACTTT
CDR3aa: CASSPRQGVNYNSPLHF
abundance: few
j_gene: TRBJ1-6
d_gene: TRBD1
v_gene: TRBV9

CDR3nt: TGTGCCAGCAGTTTAGGTAAAAACACTGAAGCTTTCTTT
CDR3aa: CASSLGKNTEAFF
abundance: medium-sized
j_gene: TRBJ1-1
d_gene: NA
v_gene: TRBV12-3/TRBV12-4

CDR3nt: TGTGCCACCAGCAGTCTTATAACAGATACGCAGTATTTT
CDR3aa: CATSSLITDTQYF
abundance: NA
j_gene: TRBJ2-3
d_gene: NA
v_gene: TRBV15

CDR3nt: TGTGCCAGCAGTCTAGACGGAGGGGGTTACACTGAAGCTTTCTTT
CDR3aa: CASSLDGGGYTEAFF
abundance: NA
j_gene: TRBJ1-1
d_gene: NA
v_gene: TRBV6-5

CDR3nt: TGCGCCAGCAGCTTGGGAAGCGGGGGGACCCCAAATGAGCAGTTCTTC
CDR3aa: CASSLGSGGTPNEQFF
abundance: NA
j_gene: TRBJ2-1
d_gene: TRBD2
v_gene: TRBV5-1

CDR3nt: TGTGCCAGCAGGCGTTCCGGGACACCTGTCGAGCAGTACTTC
CDR3aa: CASRRSGTPVEQYF
abundance: NA
j_gene: TRBJ2-7
d_gene: NA
v_gene: TRBV12-3/TRBV12-4

CDR3nt: TGCGCCAGCAGCCCCGGACGGCCCAAGGCCTACGAGCAGTACTTC
CDR3aa: CASSPGRPKAYEQYF
abundance: few
j_gene: TRBJ2-7
d_gene: NA
v_gene: TRBV5-1

CDR3nt: TGTGCCGCAAAGGAGGGTACAAGCACTGAAGCTTTCTTT
CDR3aa: CAAKEGTSTEAFF
abundance: NA
j_gene: TRBJ1-1
d_gene: NA
v_gene: TRBV5-4

CDR3nt: TGCAGTGCTAGACCTCAACAGGGCCCCGTACCGCAGTATTTT
CDR3aa: CSARPQQGPVPQYF
abundance: few
j_gene: TRBJ2-3
d_gene: NA
v_gene: TRBV20-1

CDR3nt: TGTGCCAGCAGCTCCCGAACTAGCATAGAGACCCAGTACTTC
CDR3aa: CASSSRTSIETQYF
abundance: NA
j_gene: TRBJ2-5
d_gene: NA
v_gene: TRBV7-6

CDR3nt: TGTGCCAGCAGTGTGACAGGGCGCCTCGGAACTGAAGCTTTCTTT
CDR3aa: CASSVTGRLGTEAFF
abundance: NA
j_gene: TRBJ1-1
d_gene: TRBD1
v_gene: TRBV12-3/TRBV12-4

CDR3nt: TGTGCCAGCAGCCCCTTTGAGGGTCAGCCCCAGCATTTT
CDR3aa: CASSPFEGQPQHF
abundance: few
j_gene: TRBJ1-5
d_gene: NA
v_gene: TRBV14